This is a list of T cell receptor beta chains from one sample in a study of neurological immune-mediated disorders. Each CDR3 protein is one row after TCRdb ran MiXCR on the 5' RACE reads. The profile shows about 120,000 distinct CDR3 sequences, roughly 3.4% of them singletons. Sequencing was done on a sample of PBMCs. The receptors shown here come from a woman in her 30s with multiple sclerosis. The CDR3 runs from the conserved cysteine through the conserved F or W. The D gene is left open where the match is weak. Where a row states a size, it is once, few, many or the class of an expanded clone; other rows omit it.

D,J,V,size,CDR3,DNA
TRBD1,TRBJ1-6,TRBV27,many,CASSFDRDNSPLHF,TGTGCCAGCAGTTTCGACAGGGATAATTCACCCCTCCACTTT
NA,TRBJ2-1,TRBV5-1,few,CASSFLQAVSYNEQFF,TGCGCCAGCAGCTTCCTTCAAGCGGTTTCCTACAATGAGCAGTTCTTC
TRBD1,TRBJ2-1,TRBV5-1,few,CASSLSQGALSSEQFF,TGCGCCAGCAGCTTAAGCCAGGGGGCGCTTAGCTCTGAGCAGTTCTTC
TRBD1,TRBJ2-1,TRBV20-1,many,CSARETGVVGQFF,TGCAGTGCTAGAGAGACAGGGGTGGTCGGGCAGTTCTTC
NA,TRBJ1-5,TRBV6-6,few,CASRQFNKTQNF,TGTGCCAGCAGGCAGTTCAATAAGACCCAGAATTTT
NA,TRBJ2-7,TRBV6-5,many,CASSYSVGSYEQYF,TGTGCCAGCAGTTACTCGGTAGGCTCCTACGAGCAGTACTTC
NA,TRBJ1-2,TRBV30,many,CAWSVLGINYGYTF,TGTGCCTGGAGTGTACTTGGCATTAACTATGGCTACACCTTC
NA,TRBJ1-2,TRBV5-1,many,CASSLEGDYGYTF,TGCGCCAGCAGCTTGGAGGGGGACTATGGCTACACCTTC
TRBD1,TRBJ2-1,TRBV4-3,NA,CASSQETQGKQFF,TGCGCCAGCAGCCAAGAGACACAGGGGAAGCAGTTCTTC
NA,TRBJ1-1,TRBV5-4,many,CASSVGQITMNTEAFF,TGTGCCAGCAGCGTTGGACAGATAACAATGAACACTGAAGCTTTCTTT
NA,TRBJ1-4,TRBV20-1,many,CSAPRVDEKLFF,TGCAGTGCACCAAGGGTGGATGAAAAACTGTTTTTT
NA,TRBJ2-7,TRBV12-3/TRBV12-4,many,CASSHSYEQYF,TGTGCCAGCAGCCACTCCTACGAGCAGTACTTC
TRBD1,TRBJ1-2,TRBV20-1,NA,CSASRQGSYYGYTF,TGCAGTGCCTCCCGACAGGGGAGTTACTATGGCTACACCTTC
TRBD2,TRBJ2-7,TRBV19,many,CAAASGRDKSYEQYF,TGTGCCGCCGCTAGCGGGAGGGACAAATCCTACGAGCAGTACTTC
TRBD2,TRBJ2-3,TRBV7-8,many,CASSPGLAGTSTDTQYF,TGTGCCAGCAGCCCGGGACTAGCGGGTACTAGCACAGATACGCAGTATTTT
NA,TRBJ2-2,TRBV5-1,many,CASSLLGARAGELFF,TGCGCCAGCAGCCTTCTGGGGGCGAGGGCCGGGGAGCTGTTTTTT
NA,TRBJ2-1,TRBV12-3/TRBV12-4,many,CASSFSSANEQFF,TGTGCCAGCAGTTTTTCTAGCGCGAATGAGCAGTTCTTC
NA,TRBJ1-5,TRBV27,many,CASSLMFGAQPQHF,TGTGCCAGCAGTTTAATGTTTGGGGCTCAGCCCCAGCATTTT
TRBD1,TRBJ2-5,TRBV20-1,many,CSALPGQDLTQYF,TGCAGTGCTCTTCCGGGACAGGACCTGACCCAGTACTTC
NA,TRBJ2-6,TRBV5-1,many,CASSLASAGANVLTF,TGCGCCAGCAGCTTGGCCTCTGCTGGGGCCAACGTCCTGACTTTC
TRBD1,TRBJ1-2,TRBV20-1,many,CSASDRGSYTF,TGCAGTGCTAGCGACAGGGGTAGCTACACCTTC
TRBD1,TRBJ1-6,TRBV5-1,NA,CATQHDRASPLHF,TGCGCCACCCAACATGACAGGGCTTCACCCCTCCACTTT
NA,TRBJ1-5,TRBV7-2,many,CASSLFGADSNQPQHF,TGTGCCAGCAGCTTATTCGGGGCCGATAGCAATCAGCCCCAGCATTTT
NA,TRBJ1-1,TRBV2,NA,CASSPTVYTEAFF,TGTGCCAGCAGTCCTACAGTTTACACTGAAGCTTTCTTT
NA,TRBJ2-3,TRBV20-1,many,CSARITDTQYF,TGCAGTGCTAGGATCACAGATACGCAGTATTTT
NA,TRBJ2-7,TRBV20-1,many,CSANSRESEQYF,TGCAGTGCGAACTCGAGGGAGTCCGAGCAGTACTTC
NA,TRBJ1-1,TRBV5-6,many,CASSPAGLGGTEAFF,TGTGCCAGCAGCCCCGCGGGACTTGGGGGCACTGAAGCTTTCTTT
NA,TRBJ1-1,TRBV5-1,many,CASSLTVTGEAFF,TGCGCCAGCAGCCTAACGGTCACGGGTGAAGCTTTCTTT
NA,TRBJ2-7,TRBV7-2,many,CASSLDSRLSSYEQYF,TGTGCCAGCAGCTTAGATTCGCGGCTTAGCTCCTACGAGCAGTACTTC
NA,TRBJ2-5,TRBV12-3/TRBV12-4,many,CASSKGPGQYF,TGTGCCAGCAGCAAAGGACCTGGCCAGTACTTC